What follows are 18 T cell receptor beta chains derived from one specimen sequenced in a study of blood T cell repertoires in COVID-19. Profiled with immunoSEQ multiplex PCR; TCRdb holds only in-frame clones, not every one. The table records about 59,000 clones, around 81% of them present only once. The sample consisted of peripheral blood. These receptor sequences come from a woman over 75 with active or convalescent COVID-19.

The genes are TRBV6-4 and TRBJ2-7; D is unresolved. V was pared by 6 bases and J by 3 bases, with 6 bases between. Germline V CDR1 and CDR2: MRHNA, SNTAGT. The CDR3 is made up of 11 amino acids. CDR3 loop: CASREYYEQYF. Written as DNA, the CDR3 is TGTGCCAGCAGGGAGTACTACGAGCAGTACTTC.

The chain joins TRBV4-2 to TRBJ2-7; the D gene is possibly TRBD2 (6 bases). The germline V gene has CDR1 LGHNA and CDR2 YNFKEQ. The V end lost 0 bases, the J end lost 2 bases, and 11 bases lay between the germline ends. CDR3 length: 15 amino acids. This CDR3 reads CASSQDWRGTYEQYF. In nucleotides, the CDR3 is TGTGCCAGCAGCCAAGATTGGCGGGGAACCTACGAGCAGTACTTC.

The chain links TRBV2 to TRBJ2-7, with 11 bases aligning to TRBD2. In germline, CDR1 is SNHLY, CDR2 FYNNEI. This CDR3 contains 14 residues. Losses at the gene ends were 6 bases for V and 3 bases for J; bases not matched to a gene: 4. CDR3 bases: TGTGCCAGCAGCCCTAGCGGGGGGCACTACGAGCAGTACTTC. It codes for CASSPSGGHYEQYF.

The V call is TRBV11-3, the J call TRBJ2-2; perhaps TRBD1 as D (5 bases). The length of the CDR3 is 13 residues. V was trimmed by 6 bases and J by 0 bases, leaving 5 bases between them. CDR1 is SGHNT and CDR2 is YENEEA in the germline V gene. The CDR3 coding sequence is TGTGCCAGCAGGGGGCCGAACACCGGGGAGCTGTTTTTT. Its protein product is CASRGPNTGELFF. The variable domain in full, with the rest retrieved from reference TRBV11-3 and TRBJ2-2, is EAGVVQSPRYKIIEKKQPVAFWCNPISGHNTLYWYLQNLGQGPELLIRYENEEAVDDSQLPKDRFSAERLKGVDSTLKIQPAELGDSAVYLCASRGPNTGELFFGEGSRLTVL.

The CDR3 region has the DNA TGTGCCAGCTCACCAGGGACAGGGAGCTCACCCCTCCACTTT. This encodes CASSPGTGSSPLHF. The chain has TRBV18 and TRBJ1-6; 9 bases match TRBD1. Germline CDR1 and CDR2: KGHSH and LQKENI. The ends lost 2 bases at V and 10 bases at J; junction bases unmatched: 3. The CDR3 consists of 14 residues.

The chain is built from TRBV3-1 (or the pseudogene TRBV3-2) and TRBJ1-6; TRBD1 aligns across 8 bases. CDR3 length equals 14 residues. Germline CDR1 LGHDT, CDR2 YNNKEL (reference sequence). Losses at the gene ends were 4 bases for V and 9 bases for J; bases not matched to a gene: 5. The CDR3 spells CASSPTGARSPLHF. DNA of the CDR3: TGTGCCAGCAGCCCGACAGGGGCACGTTCACCCCTCCACTTT.

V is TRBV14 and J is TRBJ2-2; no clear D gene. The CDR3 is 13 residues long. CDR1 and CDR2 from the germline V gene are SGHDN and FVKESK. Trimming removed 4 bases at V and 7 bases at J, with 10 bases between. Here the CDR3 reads CASSPLSFGELFF. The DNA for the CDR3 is TGTGCCAGCAGCCCCCTTAGCTTCGGGGAGCTGTTTTTT.

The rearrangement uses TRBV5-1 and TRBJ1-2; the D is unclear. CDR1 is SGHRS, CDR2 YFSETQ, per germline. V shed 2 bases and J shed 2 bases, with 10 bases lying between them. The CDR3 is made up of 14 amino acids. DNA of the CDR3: TGCGCCAGCAGCTTTAGAAACGCCAACTATGGCTACACCTTC. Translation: CASSFRNANYGYTF.

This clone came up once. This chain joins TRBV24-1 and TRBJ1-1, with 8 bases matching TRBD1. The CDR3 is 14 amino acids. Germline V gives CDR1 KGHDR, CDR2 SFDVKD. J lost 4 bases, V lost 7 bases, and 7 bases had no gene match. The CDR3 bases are TGTGCCACCAGCCCGACAGGGGTAGGCACTGAAGCTTTCTTT. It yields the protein CATSPTGVGTEAFF.

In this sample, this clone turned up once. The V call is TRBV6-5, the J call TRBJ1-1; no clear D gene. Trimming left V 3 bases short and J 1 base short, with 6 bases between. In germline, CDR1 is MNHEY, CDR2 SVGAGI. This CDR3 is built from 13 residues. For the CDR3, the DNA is TGTGCCAGCAGTTATAAAAAGAACACTGAAGCTTTCTTT. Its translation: CASSYKKNTEAFF.

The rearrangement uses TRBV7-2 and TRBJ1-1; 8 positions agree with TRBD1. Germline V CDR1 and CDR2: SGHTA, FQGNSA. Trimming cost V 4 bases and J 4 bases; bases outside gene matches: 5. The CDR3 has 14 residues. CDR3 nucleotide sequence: TGTGCCAGCAGCTCTGAACAGGGGGGCACTGAAGCTTTCTTT. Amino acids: CASSSEQGGTEAFF.

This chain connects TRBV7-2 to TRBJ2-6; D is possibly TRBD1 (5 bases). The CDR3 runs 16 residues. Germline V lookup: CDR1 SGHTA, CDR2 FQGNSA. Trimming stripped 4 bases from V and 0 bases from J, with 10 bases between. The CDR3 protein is CASSSQGFSGANVLTF. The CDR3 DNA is TGTGCCAGCAGCTCCCAGGGTTTCTCTGGGGCCAACGTCCTGACTTTC.

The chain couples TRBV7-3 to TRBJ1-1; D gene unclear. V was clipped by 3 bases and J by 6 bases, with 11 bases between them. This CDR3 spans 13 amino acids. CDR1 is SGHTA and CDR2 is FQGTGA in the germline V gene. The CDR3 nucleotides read TGTGCCAGCAGCTTTTCAGTCTCCGCTGAAGCTTTCTTT. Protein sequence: CASSFSVSAEAFF.

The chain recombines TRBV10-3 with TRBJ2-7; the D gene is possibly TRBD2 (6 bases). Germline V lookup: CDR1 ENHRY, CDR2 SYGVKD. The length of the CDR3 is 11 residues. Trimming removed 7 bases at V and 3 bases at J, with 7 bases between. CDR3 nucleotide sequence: TGTGCCATCACCGGGGGCTACGAGCAGTACTTC. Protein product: CAITGGYEQYF.

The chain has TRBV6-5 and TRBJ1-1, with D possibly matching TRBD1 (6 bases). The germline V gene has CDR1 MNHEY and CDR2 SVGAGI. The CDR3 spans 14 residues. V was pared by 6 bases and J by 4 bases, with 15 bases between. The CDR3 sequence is CASRITGLGTEAFF. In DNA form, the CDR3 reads TGTGCCAGCAGAATTACAGGGTTGGGCACTGAAGCTTTCTTT.

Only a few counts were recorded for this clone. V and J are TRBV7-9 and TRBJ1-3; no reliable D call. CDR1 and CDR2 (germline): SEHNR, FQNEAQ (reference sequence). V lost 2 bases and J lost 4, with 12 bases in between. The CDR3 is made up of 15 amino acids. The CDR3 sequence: CASSLLVGSGNTIYF. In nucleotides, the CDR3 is TGTGCCAGCAGCTTATTGGTGGGGAGCGGAAACACCATATATTTT.

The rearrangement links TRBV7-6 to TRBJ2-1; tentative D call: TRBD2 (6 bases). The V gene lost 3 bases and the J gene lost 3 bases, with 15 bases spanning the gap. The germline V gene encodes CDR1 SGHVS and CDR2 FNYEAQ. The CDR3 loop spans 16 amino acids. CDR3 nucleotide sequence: TGTGCCAGCAGCTTGACTTGGGGGGAAATCTACAATGAGCAGTTCTTC. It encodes CASSLTWGEIYNEQFF.

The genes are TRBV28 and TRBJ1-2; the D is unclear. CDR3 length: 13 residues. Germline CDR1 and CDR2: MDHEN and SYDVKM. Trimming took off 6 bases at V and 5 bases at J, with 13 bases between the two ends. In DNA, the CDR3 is TGTGCCAGCAGCACAAAACGGAGTTATGGCTACACCTTC. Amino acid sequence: CASSTKRSYGYTF.